This passage covers 30 T cell receptor beta chains from one sample sequenced in a study of OX40 agonist ivuxolimab in advanced cancers. Profiled with immunoSEQ multiplex PCR; TCRdb holds only in-frame clones, not every one. The table includes tens of thousands of clones, roughly 83% detected once. The sample consisted of CD4+ or CD8+ T cells sorted from blood, taken in a trial of the OX40 agonist ivuxolimab. The receptors stem from an adult with an advanced solid tumor such as melanoma, head and neck, liver or kidney cancer.

The chain employs TRBV30 and TRBJ1-1; no clear D. Trimming shortened V by 4 bases and J by 2 bases, and 14 bases separated the two germline ends. The germline V gene encodes CDR1 GTSNPN and CDR2 SVGIG (reference sequence). The CDR3 spans 14 residues. CDR3 sequence: CAWNRLGLNTEAFF. The DNA of the CDR3 is TGTGCCTGGAACCGGTTAGGGCTCAACACTGAAGCTTTCTTT.

The rearrangement uses TRBV5-1 and TRBJ2-1; 8 bases fit TRBD1. Looked up from germline, CDR1 is SGHRS and CDR2 is YFSETQ. This CDR3 region has 16 residues. The junction had 5 bases not matched to a gene; V was cut back by 3 bases and J by 0 bases. The CDR3 DNA follows: TGCGCCAGCAGCTCCGACGGACAGGGCTCCTACAATGAGCAGTTCTTC. Translated, it gives CASSSDGQGSYNEQFF.

The table lists this clone with a few counts. The V gene is TRBV4-2, the J gene TRBJ1-2; tentative D call: TRBD1 (5 bases). The CDR3 is 16 amino acids. Germline CDR1 and CDR2: LGHNA and YNFKEQ. Trimming pared 0 bases from V and 5 bases from J, leaving 16 bases between. In DNA, the CDR3 is TGTGCCAGCAGCCAAGAAGGTGCAGGGACGGTGTATGGCTACACCTTC. Translated: CASSQEGAGTVYGYTF.

This clone was observed a handful of times. This chain joins TRBV20-1 and TRBJ1-1, with D possibly matching TRBD1 (5 bases). In germline, CDR1 is DFQATT, CDR2 SNEGSKA (reference sequence). The CDR3 length is 11 residues. V lost 5 bases, J lost 10 bases, and 14 bases lay in between. The CDR3 sequence: CSAYWGQGAFF. The CDR3 bases are TGCAGTGCTTATTGGGGCCAAGGAGCTTTCTTT.

The CDR3 DNA reads TGCGCCAGCAGCCCGGGGACTAGCGGGAGCACAGATACGCAGTATTTT. This sequence encodes CASSPGTSGSTDTQYF. V usage is TRBV5-1 and J usage is TRBJ2-3, with 12 bases that match TRBD2. Germline V gene lookup returns CDR1 SGHRS and CDR2 YFSETQ. V trimming: 4 bases; J trimming: 0 bases; junction bases outside the gene matches: 3. The CDR3 covers 16 residues.

The chain is built from TRBV11-2 and TRBJ1-4; no clear D gene. The CDR3 sequence is 15 residues long. Looked up from germline, CDR1 is SGHAT and CDR2 is FQNNGV. V lost 8 bases and J lost 7, with 20 bases in between. The CDR3 sequence is CASQSGRDFREKLFF. CDR3 nucleotide sequence: TGTGCCAGCCAATCCGGAAGGGATTTTCGTGAAAAACTGTTTTTT.

The rearrangement joins TRBV18 to TRBJ1-3; no reliable D call. The V gene lost 3 bases and the J gene lost 0 bases, with 9 bases spanning the gap. CDR1 KGHSH and CDR2 LQKENI come from the germline V gene. The CDR3 has 15 residues. The CDR3 loop reads CASSPPQTSGNTIYF. The CDR3 DNA sequence: TGTGCCAGCTCACCCCCACAGACCTCTGGAAACACCATATATTTT.

The rearrangement links TRBV2 to TRBJ1-2, with D hard to call. The CDR3 sequence is 14 residues long. Germline V CDR1 and CDR2: SNHLY, FYNNEI. V shed 7 bases and J shed 2 bases, with 14 bases lying between them. The CDR3 region is CASIWQDLNYGYTF. CDR3 in DNA: TGTGCCAGCATCTGGCAGGACCTGAACTATGGCTACACCTTC.

The rearrangement joins TRBV19 to TRBJ2-1; no reliable D call. The V end lost 5 bases, the J end lost 4 bases, and 12 bases lay between the germline ends. Germline V gives CDR1 LNHDA, CDR2 SQIVND (reference sequence). CDR3 length: 14 residues. CDR3 sequence: CASSPPGLYNEQFF. The CDR3 bases are TGTGCCAGTAGTCCCCCGGGCCTTTACAATGAGCAGTTCTTC.

Details on this clone: Sequence at one end of the junction differs from germline and may be a read error. The CDR3 DNA follows: TGTGCCAGCAGCTTTGGGATTCCCGGCACGCAGTATTTT. It translates to CASSFGIPGTQYF. The genes are TRBV5-1 and TRBJ2-3; the D is unclear. Germline CDR1 is SGHRS and CDR2 is YFSETQ. The CDR3 is made up of 13 amino acids.

The chain is built from TRBV7-6 and TRBJ2-7, with D perhaps matching TRBD1 (6 bases). Trimming shortened V by 5 bases and J by 7 bases, and 15 bases separated the two germline ends. The CDR3 contains 13 residues. Germline V CDR1 and CDR2: SGHVS, FNYEAQ. The DNA of the CDR3 is TGTGCCAGCAGCCCCACAGGGTCAGGAGAGCAGTACTTC. This encodes CASSPTGSGEQYF.

The rearrangement uses TRBV7-9 and TRBJ2-1; 9 bases are shared with TRBD2. There are 19 residues in the CDR3. Germline CDR1 reads SEHNR; CDR2 reads FQNEAQ (reference sequence). V shed 4 bases and J 0 bases; nucleotides not matched to a gene: 13. The CDR3 region is CASSSPTSGAISSYNEQFF. The CDR3 DNA follows: TGTGCCAGCAGCTCGCCGACTAGCGGAGCTATTAGCTCCTACAATGAGCAGTTCTTC.

The chain recombines TRBV7-2 with TRBJ2-2; the D gene is possibly TRBD1 (5 bases). Germline values: CDR1 SGHTA, CDR2 FQGNSA. This CDR3 is 15 amino acids long. Between the trimmed V and J ends, which lost 2 bases and 1 base, there was a span of 8 bases. The CDR3: CASSLWGRNTGELFF. The CDR3 coding sequence is TGTGCCAGCAGCTTATGGGGCCGGAACACCGGGGAGCTGTTTTTT. The whole variable domain, remainder taken from reference TRBV7-2 and TRBJ2-2, is GAGVSQSPSNKVTEKGKDVELRCDPISGHTALYWYRQSLGQGLEFLIYFQGNSAPDKSGLPSDRFSAERTGGSVSTLTIQRTQQEDSAVYLCASSLWGRNTGELFFGEGSRLTVL.

The chain joins TRBV11-2 to TRBJ2-4; 14 bases align to TRBD2. This CDR3 is built from 17 residues. CDR1 SGHAT and CDR2 FQNNGV come from the germline V gene. Losses at the gene ends were 0 bases for V and 6 bases for J; bases not matched to a gene: 4. CDR3 residues: CASSLDLGTSGGNIQYF. The CDR3 nucleotides read TGTGCCAGCAGCTTAGACCTAGGGACTAGCGGGGGAAACATTCAGTACTTC.

The chain is built from TRBV4-1 and TRBJ2-3; 8 bases fit TRBD1. Trimming removed 3 bases from V and 1 base from J; junction bases left unmatched: 3. Germline loops: CDR1 MGHRA, CDR2 YSYEKL. The CDR3 totals 15 residues. Here the CDR3 reads CASSQSGQGTDTQYF. The CDR3 bases are TGCGCCAGCAGCCAGTCGGGACAGGGCACAGATACGCAGTATTTT.

This chain links TRBV29-1 with TRBJ2-4; TRBD2 matches at 9 bases. CDR1 and CDR2 (germline): SQVTM, ANQGSEA. The CDR3 length is 13 residues. The trim removed 3 bases at V and 6 bases at J, leaving 3 bases unmatched. The CDR3 DNA reads TGCAGCGTTGATTTGACTAGCGGAAACATTCAGTACTTC. Translation: CSVDLTSGNIQYF.

The chain combines TRBV11-1 with TRBJ2-1; D ambiguous. Germline V gene lookup returns CDR1 SGHAT and CDR2 FQDESV (reference sequence). CDR3 length equals 13 residues. The V gene lost 1 base and the J gene lost 9 bases, with 10 bases spanning the gap. The CDR3 nucleotides are TGTGCCAGCAGCTTAGAGTCGATCGGTGAGCAGTTCTTC. It translates to CASSLESIGEQFF. Full variable domain (remainder filled in from reference TRBV11-1 and TRBJ2-1): EAEVAQSPRYKITEKSQAVAFWCDPISGHATLYWYRQILGQGPELLVQFQDESVVDDSQLPKDRFSAERLKGVDSTLKIQPAELGDSAMYLCASSLESIGEQFFGPGTRLTVL.

The chain joins TRBV18 to TRBJ1-5; D unresolved. Germline assignment: CDR1 KGHSH and CDR2 LQKENI. This CDR3 spans 16 amino acids. Between the trimmed V and J ends, which lost 3 bases and 0 bases, there was a span of 12 bases. The CDR3: CASSPTSSYSNQPQHF. Written as DNA, the CDR3 is TGTGCCAGCTCACCTACCAGCTCCTATAGCAATCAGCCCCAGCATTTT.

This sequence joins TRBV9 and TRBJ2-1, with 9 bases lining up with TRBD1. Looked up from germline, CDR1 is SGDLS and CDR2 is YYNGEE. Trimming at V came to 0 bases and at J to 3 bases, leaving 7 bases not matched to a gene. CDR3 length equals 17 residues. CDR3 region: CASSVARTGGGYNEQFF. The CDR3 DNA follows: TGTGCCAGCAGCGTAGCCCGTACAGGGGGCGGCTACAATGAGCAGTTCTTC. The full variable domain, rest sourced from reference TRBV9 and TRBJ2-1, is DSGVTQTPKHLITATGQRVTLRCSPRSGDLSVYWYQQSLDQGLQFLIQYYNGEERAKGNILERFSAQQFPDLHSELNLSSLELGDSALYFCASSVARTGGGYNEQFFGPGTRLTVL.

The genes are TRBV5-8 and TRBJ2-2, with D unclear. From germline, CDR1 is SGHTS and CDR2 YDEGEE. V was trimmed by 1 base and J by 3 bases, leaving 13 bases between them. CDR3 length: 16 residues. This CDR3 is CASSLSHDTYTGELFF. CDR3 coding DNA: TGTGCCAGCAGCTTGTCACACGACACTTACACCGGGGAGCTGTTTTTT.

The chain couples TRBV18 to TRBJ2-2; maybe TRBD1 (6 bases). Looked up from germline, CDR1 is KGHSH and CDR2 is LQKENI. Trimming took 5 bases from V and 2 from J, leaving 15 bases between them. CDR3 length equals 16 residues. CDR3 DNA sequence: TGTGCCAGCTCAACCCCGGACAGCTTCAACACCGGGGAGCTGTTTTTT. This sequence encodes CASSTPDSFNTGELFF.

The rearrangement joins TRBV6-1 to TRBJ2-1; 7 bases agree with TRBD2. The CDR3 contains 15 residues. V shed 3 bases, J shed 4 bases, and the junction held 6 bases outside the gene matches. CDR1 and CDR2 (germline): MNHNS, SASEGT. The CDR3 nucleotides read TGTGCCAGCAGTGATGGGGGGGGAGGGTACAATGAGCAGTTCTTC. Its protein is CASSDGGGGYNEQFF.

This chain joins TRBV2 and TRBJ1-1; 9 nucleotides agree with TRBD1. Losses at the gene ends were 1 base for V and 3 bases for J; bases not matched to a gene: 3. Germline values: CDR1 SNHLY, CDR2 FYNNEI. The CDR3 length is 15 residues. As DNA, the CDR3 is TGTGCCAGCAGTGAAGGACAGGGGGGTTACACTGAAGCTTTCTTT. It is translated as CASSEGQGGYTEAFF.

This chain links TRBV6-5 with TRBJ2-2; no clear D. Trimming cost V 6 bases and J 8 bases, with 16 bases left between them. Germline V gene lookup returns CDR1 MNHEY and CDR2 SVGAGI. The CDR3 totals 14 residues. The CDR3 protein is CASSPAGPRGELFF. In DNA form, the CDR3 reads TGTGCCAGCAGCCCTGCCGGGCCGAGGGGGGAGCTGTTTTTT.

The gene calls are TRBV11-2 and TRBJ2-1, with unresolved D. Germline CDR1 is SGHAT and CDR2 is FQNNGV. V was trimmed by 1 base and J by 9 bases, leaving 13 bases between them. The CDR3 sequence is 14 residues long. The chain's CDR3 is CASSLARGYGEQFF. In DNA, the CDR3 is TGTGCCAGCAGCTTAGCTCGCGGCTACGGTGAGCAGTTCTTC.

V and J are TRBV2 and TRBJ2-3; perhaps TRBD2 as D (6 bases). The germline CDR1 and CDR2 sequences are SNHLY and FYNNEI. V was shortened by 6 bases and J by 1 base, with 8 bases between the two germline ends. The CDR3 consists of 13 residues. This CDR3 reads CASREGRTDTQYF. The CDR3 nucleotides are TGTGCCAGCAGGGAGGGACGCACAGATACGCAGTATTTT.

This clone was detected ten times or more. The chain carries TRBV7-9 and TRBJ2-5; TRBD2 might be the D (5 bases). The V end was cut by 3 bases, the J end by 4 bases, with 9 bases between. The CDR3 extends over 13 amino acids. CDR1 and CDR2 from the germline V gene are SEHNR and FQNEAQ (reference sequence). The chain's CDR3 is CASSLEVGETQYF. Written as DNA, the CDR3 is TGTGCCAGCAGCTTGGAGGTGGGAGAGACCCAGTACTTC.

V and J are TRBV6-5 and TRBJ1-5; 10 nucleotides align to TRBD1. This CDR3 is 14 amino acids long. With 6 bases clipped from V and 6 bases from J, the junction kept 5 bases outside the gene matches. The V gene's germline CDR1 is MNHEY and CDR2 SVGAGI. The CDR3 protein is CASRIRDRGQPQHF. The CDR3 DNA reads TGTGCCAGCAGGATACGGGACAGGGGTCAGCCCCAGCATTTT.

V gene TRBV28 combines with J gene TRBJ1-1; TRBD1 matches at 7 bases. The trim removed 4 bases at V and 0 bases at J, leaving 2 bases unmatched. CDR1 is MDHEN and CDR2 is SYDVKM in the germline V gene. This CDR3 has 14 amino acids. The CDR3 region is CASSSGQLNTEAFF. The CDR3, as DNA: TGTGCCAGCAGTTCGGGACAGCTGAACACTGAAGCTTTCTTT.

This clone appeared once. The chain couples TRBV9 to TRBJ2-5; D unresolved. Trimming pared 0 bases from V and 8 bases from J, leaving 8 bases between. This CDR3 has 12 residues. CDR1 is SGDLS, CDR2 YYNGEE, per germline. The CDR3 loop is CASSVDKGTQYF. CDR3 nucleotide sequence: TGTGCCAGCAGCGTAGACAAGGGCACCCAGTACTTC. Filled out from reference TRBV9 and TRBJ2-5, the complete variable domain reads DSGVTQTPKHLITATGQRVTLRCSPRSGDLSVYWYQQSLDQGLQFLIQYYNGEERAKGNILERFSAQQFPDLHSELNLSSLELGDSALYFCASSVDKGTQYFGPGTRLLVL.